The T cell receptor (beta chain) under discussion was sequenced for a study of regulatory T cells in long-lasting Graves disease. CDR3 length: 13 amino acids. V was shortened by 5 bases and J by 5 bases, with 9 bases between the two germline ends. Per germline, CDR1 SGHAT and CDR2 FQDESV (reference sequence). According to the study, TCR beta libraries were built with iRepertoire HTBI primers and CDR3-region Arm-PCR. In the original workflow: The identification of 62 TRBV and around 15 TRBJ segments was made across samples. TCRdb itself ran the multiplex PCR reads through MiXCR, one entry per CDR3 protein. It is TCRdb's table, rather than the study itself, that gives the V and J calls and clone size. The sample includes roughly 500,000 distinct CDR3 sequences, about 14% of them seen just once. Regarding time point: newly diagnosed GD, antithyroid drugs for less than 3 months. There was RNA extracted from PBMCs, and the TCR library was made from it.

These same records also appear under a second study, on T cells in Graves' hyperthyroidism and ophthalmopathy. Per that paper: Blood samples included most of the expanded thyroid clonotypes exceeding 0.001.

The sample here was peripheral blood mononuclear cells (PBMCs), taken at new diagnosis, from a patient treated with antithyroid drugs. The TCR comes from a young man with Graves disease. The rearrangement joins TRBV11-1 to TRBJ1-4; weak D call: TRBD1 (6 bases). The CDR3 region is CASSPDRNEKLFF. As DNA, the CDR3 is TGTGCCAGCAGCCCGGACAGAAATGAAAAACTGTTTTTT.